Each of the 14 T cell receptor beta chains below was sequenced from the same sample in a study of vaccination and CD4 T cells after COVID-19. With the Oncomine TCR Beta short-read assay, DNA from cultured CD4+ T cells was sequenced. TCRdb re-called the PCR reads with MiXCR, one entry per CDR3 protein. The sample carries about 14,000 distinct CDR3 sequences, roughly a third recorded once. Noted treatment: roughly 10-day PBMC culture with coronavirus spike peptide pools or control peptides (ViraFEST assay). For these receptors, no antigen is known. The starting material was CD4+ T cells from blood, cultured in vitro, obtained after SARS-CoV-2 vaccination. These receptors originate from a human donor who had recovered from COVID-19.

V gene TRBV28 combines with J gene TRBJ1-1, with D tentatively TRBD1 (5 bases). Germline V gene lookup returns CDR1 MDHEN and CDR2 SYDVKM. Trimming took 6 bases from V and 11 from J, leaving 22 bases between them. CDR3 length equals 14 residues. The DNA for the CDR3 is TGTGCCAGCAGCCGAACCCTGACAGTGTATGCGGCTTTCTTT. Protein: CASSRTLTVYAAFF.

The V gene is TRBV19, the J gene TRBJ2-7, with 8 bases aligning to TRBD1. Germline V gives CDR1 LNHDA, CDR2 SQIVND (reference sequence). With V trimmed by 2 bases and J by 5 bases, 5 bases remained unmatched. The CDR3 is 14 amino acids. The CDR3 DNA reads TGTGCCAGTAGTATACAGGGGGCTAGGCACGAGCAGTACTTC. Translation gives CASSIQGARHEQYF.

This clonotype has a handful of counts. This CDR3 is CSAKGIAGGPTDTQYF. CDR3 coding DNA: TGCAGTGCCAAGGGTATAGCGGGAGGGCCTACAGATACGCAGTATTTT. The chain is built from TRBV20-1 and TRBJ2-3; 11 positions agree with TRBD2. Germline trimming cut 6 bases from V and 3 bases from J; bases unmatched to any gene: 11. The CDR3 covers 16 residues. CDR1 is DFQATT and CDR2 is SNEGSKA in the germline V gene (reference sequence).

This clonotype appeared a few times. The V gene is TRBV20-1, the J gene TRBJ1-1; D is undetermined. Trimming removed 2 bases from V and 8 bases from J, with 6 bases in between. The CDR3 has 10 residues. Germline values: CDR1 DFQATT, CDR2 SNEGSKA (reference sequence). The DNA of the CDR3 is TGCAGTGCTAGATCCCACGAAGCTTTCTTT. Encoded protein: CSARSHEAFF.

This clonotype was observed a handful of times. This chain joins TRBV7-8 and TRBJ1-2; maybe TRBD1 (6 bases). The CDR3 has 19 amino acids. Trimming took 1 base from V and 4 from J, leaving 25 bases between them. Germline V gene data show CDR1 as SGHVS and CDR2 as FQNEAQ. CDR3 protein: CASSLVDRKFPRGGYGYTF. The CDR3, as DNA: TGTGCCAGCAGCTTAGTGGACAGAAAATTTCCCAGGGGAGGCTATGGCTACACCTTC.

This clonotype was counted only a few times. The rearrangement uses TRBV24-1 and TRBJ2-3; tentatively, D is TRBD2 (6 bases). Trimming took 3 bases from V and 1 from J, leaving 13 bases between them. The CDR3 contains 16 residues. Germline V CDR1 and CDR2: KGHDR, SFDVKD. DNA of the CDR3: TGTGCCACCAGTGATCAGGGCGGGAAGGGCACAGATACGCAGTATTTT. Amino acid sequence: CATSDQGGKGTDTQYF.

This clonotype was observed a handful of times. The V gene is TRBV6-1, the J gene TRBJ1-1; 7 positions agree with TRBD1. The CDR3 extends over 15 amino acids. V trimming: 6 bases; J trimming: 3 bases; junction bases outside the gene matches: 10. Germline lookup yields CDR1 MNHNS and CDR2 SASEGT. The CDR3 is CASSHGATGYTEAFF. The CDR3 DNA sequence: TGTGCCAGCAGCCACGGGGCGACAGGGTACACTGAAGCTTTCTTT.

The CDR3 DNA reads as TGCAGTGCTATCCCAATAACTAGCCCAGCTTTCCATGAGCAGTTCTTC. Amino acid sequence: CSAIPITSPAFHEQFF. This chain joins TRBV20-1 and TRBJ2-1; the D gene is possibly TRBD2 (6 bases). The CDR3 spans 16 residues. Trimming left V 4 bases short and J 8 bases short, with 24 bases between. Germline V CDR1 and CDR2: DFQATT, SNEGSKA (reference sequence).

V is TRBV5-1 and J is TRBJ2-3; TRBD2 matches 8 bases. V gave up 7 bases and J gave up 4 bases; unmatched junction bases: 8. The length of the CDR3 is 14 residues. Looked up from germline, CDR1 is SGHRS and CDR2 is YFSETQ. For the CDR3, the DNA is TGCGCCAGCTGGGGCGGGAGGAGCTCAGATACGCAGTATTTT. As protein: CASWGGRSSDTQYF.

This clonotype was detected only a few times. The chain joins TRBV20-1 to TRBJ1-1, with D unclear. V was pared by 6 bases and J by 0 bases, with 8 bases between. In germline, CDR1 is DFQATT, CDR2 SNEGSKA (reference sequence). The CDR3 contains 12 residues. Here the CDR3 reads CSAKVMNTEAFF. The DNA for the CDR3 is TGCAGTGCAAAGGTTATGAACACTGAAGCTTTCTTT.

In its sample, this clonotype was seen a few times. The rearrangement joins TRBV7-2 to TRBJ2-3, with TRBD2 matching over 7 bases. The germline CDR1 and CDR2 sequences are SGHTA and FQGNSA. The CDR3 is made up of 14 amino acids. Trimming cost V 3 bases and J 3 bases; bases outside gene matches: 3. CDR3 region: CASSLGGLTDTQYF. The CDR3 DNA is TGTGCCAGCAGCTTGGGAGGGTTGACAGATACGCAGTATTTT.

V usage is TRBV20-1 and J usage is TRBJ2-3; maybe TRBD2 (5 bases). The CDR3 is made up of 11 amino acids. CDR1 and CDR2 from the germline V gene are DFQATT and SNEGSKA (reference sequence). The DNA for the CDR3 is TGCAGCTCCGGGGTCGCAGATACGCAGTATTTT. This codes for CSSGVADTQYF.

A few counts support this clonotype. The chain is built from TRBV25-1 and TRBJ1-6; TRBD1 is a possible D gene (5 bases). Trimming removed 9 bases at V and 14 bases at J, with 23 bases between. The germline CDR1 and CDR2 sequences are MGHDK and SYGVNS. This CDR3 comprises 14 residues. The chain's CDR3 is CASNGTPYRRTLHF. CDR3 coding DNA: TGTGCCAGTAACGGGACGCCATATCGCAGGACCCTCCACTTT.

The J gene is TRBJ2-1, the V gene TRBV20-1; 8 positions match TRBD1. The CDR3 is 16 amino acids. V dropped 4 bases and J dropped 0; count of bases not matched to a gene: 8. In germline, CDR1 is DFQATT, CDR2 SNEGSKA (reference sequence). The CDR3 protein is CSANERTGSSYNEQFF. As DNA, the CDR3 is TGCAGTGCTAACGAGAGGACAGGGAGCTCCTACAATGAGCAGTTCTTC.